These 2 T cell receptor beta chains share one sample of origin, sequenced in a study of Ad26.COV2.S vaccination and SARS-CoV-2 variants. Treatment reported: around 19 received Ad26.COV2.S at low or high dose, single or two shots; about five received placebo; per-sample allocation not given. On day 63 after the first injection, vaccine and placebo recipients gave samples. Measured with immunoSEQ multiplex PCR; TCRdb has only the in-frame clones, and not every one. This repertoire shows a few hundred thousand clones, about nine tenths found once; its top ten account for 4.3%. The specimen was peripheral blood, collected in a trial of Ad26.COV2.S vaccine versus placebo. The receptor set was obtained from a person between 18 and 59 years old who received the Ad26.COV2.S COVID-19 vaccine or a placebo.

This chain connects TRBV7-6 to TRBJ2-2, with TRBD2 matching over 10 bases. Trimming took 5 bases from V and 6 from J; bases not matched to a gene: 6. The CDR3 loop spans 15 amino acids. Germline CDR1 reads SGHVS; CDR2 reads FNYEAQ. CDR3 DNA sequence: TGTGCCAGCAGCGTACTAGCGGGACGGGCCGGGGAGCTGTTTTTT. This gives the protein CASSVLAGRAGELFF.

The chain uses TRBV5-3 and TRBJ2-2, with D perhaps TRBD2 (7 bases). TRBV5-3 is designated an ORF whose function remains uncertain. This CDR3 is built from 22 residues. Trimming took 5 bases from V and 4 from J, leaving 36 bases between them. The CDR3: CARRFGGPRVTRRHYFTGELFF. The CDR3, as DNA: TGTGCCAGAAGATTCGGGGGGCCGCGTGTGACCCGGAGACATTACTTCACCGGGGAGCTGTTTTTT.